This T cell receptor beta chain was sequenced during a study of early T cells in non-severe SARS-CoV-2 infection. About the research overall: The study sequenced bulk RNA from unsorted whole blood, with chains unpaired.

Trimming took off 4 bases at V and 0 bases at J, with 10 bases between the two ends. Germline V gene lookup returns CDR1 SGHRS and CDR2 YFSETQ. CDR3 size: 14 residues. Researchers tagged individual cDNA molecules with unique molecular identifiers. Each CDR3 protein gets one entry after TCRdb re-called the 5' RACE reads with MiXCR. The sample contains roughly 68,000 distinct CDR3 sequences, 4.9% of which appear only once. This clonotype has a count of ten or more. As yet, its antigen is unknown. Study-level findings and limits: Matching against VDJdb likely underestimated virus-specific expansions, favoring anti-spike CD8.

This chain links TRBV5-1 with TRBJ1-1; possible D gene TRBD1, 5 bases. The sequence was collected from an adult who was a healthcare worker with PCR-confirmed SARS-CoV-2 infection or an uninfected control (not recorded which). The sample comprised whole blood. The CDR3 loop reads CASSLSTVNTEAFF. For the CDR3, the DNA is TGCGCCAGCAGCCTCTCGACAGTGAACACTGAAGCTTTCTTT.